Described below is a single TCR beta chain sequence and its context. What it recognizes is unknown. This record comes from a study of T cell repertoires in cytomegalovirus infection. Study as a whole: Well-studied HLA-B-restricted CMV epitopes were used in the study alongside recently identified HLA-C-restricted ones. Both CMV infection and a matching HLA type were indicated by public TCR beta signatures.

CDR3 length: 14 residues. The germline CDR1 and CDR2 sequences are SQVTM and ANQGSEA. V dropped 0 bases and J dropped 6 bases, with 11 bases sitting between them. MiXCR, applied by TCRdb to the reads, yields one record per CDR3 protein. The sample contains around 750,000 distinct CDR3 sequences, around a third of which appear only once. The origin of this receptor is a human donor in good health (CMV status not recorded). Some clones in this sample may be carry-over from other donors' samples. This rearrangement joins TRBV29-1 to TRBJ2-2; no reliable D call. Sequenced here: cultured CD8+ T cells from PBMCs, sampled from culture after CMV antigen stimulation. This chain's CDR3 is CSVEDSQASGELFF. In DNA, the CDR3 is TGCAGCGTTGAAGATAGTCAGGCGTCCGGGGAGCTGTTTTTT.